Listed below are T cell receptor beta chains from one sample, sequenced in a study of T cell responses to AZD1222 COVID-19 vaccine. Measured with immunoSEQ multiplex PCR; TCRdb has only the in-frame clones, and not every one. The sample records over 150,000 clones, over 85% being singletons. The input for sequencing was peripheral blood, taken 28 days after the second dose of the MenACWY control vaccine. The receptors shown here come from an adult who received the MenACWY meningococcal vaccine as a control. The CDR3 runs from the conserved cysteine through the conserved F or W. A D gene is named only where the DNA matches it firmly. Only some rows state a clone size, as once, few, many or a class for expanded clones.

j_gene: TRBJ2-5
v_gene: TRBV7-9
d_gene: NA
abundance: NA
CDR3aa: CASSIPPKETQYF
CDR3nt: TGTGCCAGCAGCATACCCCCCAAGGAGACCCAGTACTTC

j_gene: TRBJ1-1
v_gene: TRBV12-3/TRBV12-4
d_gene: NA
abundance: NA
CDR3aa: CASSGPWAFF
CDR3nt: TGTGCCAGCAGTGGTCCGTGGGCTTTCTTT

j_gene: TRBJ2-5
v_gene: TRBV27
d_gene: NA
abundance: NA
CDR3aa: CASSLGETQYF
CDR3nt: TGTGCCAGCAGTTTAGGCGAGACCCAGTACTTC

j_gene: TRBJ1-2
v_gene: TRBV2
d_gene: NA
abundance: NA
CDR3aa: CASNSQATNYGYTF
CDR3nt: TGTGCCAGCAATAGTCAGGCGACTAACTATGGCTACACCTTC

j_gene: TRBJ2-2
v_gene: TRBV7-9
d_gene: TRBD1
abundance: few
CDR3aa: CASSSGQGNTGELFF
CDR3nt: TGTGCCAGCAGCTCGGGACAGGGAAACACCGGGGAGCTGTTTTTT

j_gene: TRBJ2-1
v_gene: TRBV9
d_gene: TRBD2
abundance: NA
CDR3aa: CASSVTSGGRNEQFF
CDR3nt: TGTGCCAGCAGCGTGACTAGCGGGGGGCGGAATGAGCAGTTCTTC

j_gene: TRBJ2-1
v_gene: TRBV5-5
d_gene: TRBD2
abundance: NA
CDR3aa: CASRPSLAGGHEQFF
CDR3nt: TGTGCCAGCAGGCCCAGTCTAGCGGGGGGACATGAGCAGTTCTTC

j_gene: TRBJ1-1
v_gene: TRBV7-9
d_gene: TRBD1
abundance: once
CDR3aa: CASSGDRNTEAFF
CDR3nt: TGTGCCAGCTCGGGGGACAGGAACACTGAAGCTTTCTTT

j_gene: TRBJ1-2
v_gene: TRBV7-2
d_gene: NA
abundance: NA
CDR3aa: CASSLRRLYGYTF
CDR3nt: TGTGCCAGCAGCTTAAGGCGGCTATATGGCTACACCTTC

j_gene: TRBJ1-2
v_gene: TRBV11-2
d_gene: NA
abundance: NA
CDR3aa: CASSLDRAANYGYTF
CDR3nt: TGTGCCAGCAGCTTAGATAGGGCGGCCAACTATGGCTACACCTTC

j_gene: TRBJ1-2
v_gene: TRBV10-3
d_gene: NA
abundance: once
CDR3aa: CAISDGGRYTF
CDR3nt: TGTGCCATCAGTGACGGAGGTCGCTACACCTTC

j_gene: TRBJ2-4
v_gene: TRBV5-4
d_gene: NA
abundance: NA
CDR3aa: CASSPLYEDIQYF
CDR3nt: TGTGCCAGCAGCCCCCTCTACGAGGACATTCAGTACTTC

j_gene: TRBJ1-4
v_gene: TRBV10-2
d_gene: NA
abundance: NA
CDR3aa: CASRDSRYEKLFF
CDR3nt: TGCGCCAGCAGGGACAGCCGCTATGAAAAACTGTTTTTT

j_gene: TRBJ2-4
v_gene: TRBV27
d_gene: TRBD2
abundance: NA
CDR3aa: CASSMGRGKGNIQYF
CDR3nt: TGTGCCAGCAGTATGGGGAGGGGAAAGGGGAACATTCAGTACTTC

j_gene: TRBJ1-2
v_gene: TRBV12-3/TRBV12-4
d_gene: TRBD1
abundance: NA
CDR3aa: CASSSTGTGYTF
CDR3nt: TGTGCCAGCAGTTCGACAGGGACTGGCTACACCTTC

j_gene: TRBJ1-4
v_gene: TRBV19
d_gene: NA
abundance: once
CDR3aa: CASSIMVYNEKLFF
CDR3nt: TGTGCCAGTAGTATTATGGTCTATAATGAAAAACTGTTTTTT

j_gene: TRBJ1-4
v_gene: TRBV7-9
d_gene: NA
abundance: NA
CDR3aa: CASSPTGGEKLFF
CDR3nt: TGTGCCAGCAGCCCGACTGGGGGCGAAAAACTGTTTTTT

j_gene: TRBJ1-6
v_gene: TRBV25-1
d_gene: NA
abundance: NA
CDR3aa: CASSVTENSPLHF
CDR3nt: TGTGCCAGCAGTGTTACAGAAAATTCACCCCTCCACTTT

j_gene: TRBJ1-1
v_gene: TRBV11-1
d_gene: NA
abundance: NA
CDR3aa: CASSRGRQTEAFF
CDR3nt: TGTGCCAGCAGTAGAGGTCGGCAGACTGAAGCTTTCTTT

j_gene: TRBJ1-5
v_gene: TRBV12-3/TRBV12-4
d_gene: NA
abundance: NA
CDR3aa: CASSWASMQPQHF
CDR3nt: TGTGCCAGCAGCTGGGCCTCGATGCAGCCCCAGCATTTT

j_gene: TRBJ1-5
v_gene: TRBV15
d_gene: NA
abundance: NA
CDR3aa: CATSREQVTSQPQHF
CDR3nt: TGTGCCACCAGCAGAGAGCAGGTAACCAGTCAGCCCCAGCATTTT

j_gene: TRBJ1-4
v_gene: TRBV3-1/TRBV3-2
d_gene: TRBD1
abundance: once
CDR3aa: CASSPSGGANEKLFF
CDR3nt: TGTGCCAGCAGCCCTTCAGGGGGAGCTAATGAAAAACTGTTTTTT

j_gene: TRBJ1-6
v_gene: TRBV10-3
d_gene: NA
abundance: NA
CDR3aa: CAISENVVGSPLHF
CDR3nt: TGTGCCATCAGTGAAAACGTAGTTGGTTCACCCCTCCACTTT

j_gene: TRBJ2-7
v_gene: TRBV12-3/TRBV12-4
d_gene: NA
abundance: NA
CDR3aa: CASSLSRYEQYF
CDR3nt: TGTGCCAGCAGTTTATCAAGGTACGAGCAGTACTTC